This note documents a single TCR beta chain sequence. The antigen is not known. The data stem from a study of graft-versus-host responses after intestinal transplantation. Study in general: Recipients had transplants, and these were multivisceral, liver-intestinal, or isolated intestinal.

Only in-frame clones appear in the TCRdb table, and some are missing; sequencing was by immunoSEQ multiplex PCR. The sample consists of tens of thousands of clones, 84% of them appearing once. Overall study results and limits: An association linked early post-transplant HvG declines with peak circulating GvH clone levels. Recipient marrow contained GvH clones, some of which appeared first in ileum or blood.

The clonotype originates from a human donor who was the organ donor for an intestinal transplant. The sequenced sample was unstimulated CD4+ T cells sorted from spleen or lymph node cells, obtained before transplant.

CDR3 sequence reads: CASSERDRGGYTF. DNA of the CDR3: TGTGCCAGCAGTGAACGGGACAGGGGTGGCTACACCTTC. The rearrangement uses TRBV6-5 and TRBJ1-2; 10 bases are a match to TRBD1. CDR3 length equals 13 residues. After removal of 5 bases from V and 7 bases from J, the junction contained 4 bases not matched to a gene. Germline V gene sequence: CDR1 MNHEY, CDR2 SVGAGI.